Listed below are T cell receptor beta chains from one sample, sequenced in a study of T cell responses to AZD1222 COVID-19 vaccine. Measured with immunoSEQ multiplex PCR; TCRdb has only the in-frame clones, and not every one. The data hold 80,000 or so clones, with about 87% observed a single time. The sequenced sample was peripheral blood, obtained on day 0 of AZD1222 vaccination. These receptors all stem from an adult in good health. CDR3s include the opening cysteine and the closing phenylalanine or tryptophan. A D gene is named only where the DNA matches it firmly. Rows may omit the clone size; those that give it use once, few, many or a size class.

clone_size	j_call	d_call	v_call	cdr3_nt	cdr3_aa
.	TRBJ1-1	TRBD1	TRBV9	TGTGCCAGCAGCCCGGGACAGGGGTCGCGGGGTGAAGCTTTCTTT	CASSPGQGSRGEAFF
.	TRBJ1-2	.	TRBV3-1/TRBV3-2	TGTGCCAGCAGCCAAGCTTTTTACAGGGATGGGGCTAACTATGGCTACACCTTC	CASSQAFYRDGANYGYTF
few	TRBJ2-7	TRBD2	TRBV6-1	TGTGCCAGCAGTGCCGGGAGGGGGGTGAGCTCCTACGAGCAGTACTTC	CASSAGRGVSSYEQYF
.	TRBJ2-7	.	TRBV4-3	TGCGCCAGCAGCCAAGATTTAGACTTCGAGCAGTACTTC	CASSQDLDFEQYF
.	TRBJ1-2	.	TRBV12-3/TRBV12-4	TGTGCCAGCAGCTACAGGGCTGGCTACACCTTC	CASSYRAGYTF
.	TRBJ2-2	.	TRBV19	TGTGCCAGTAGTATATTGGGGGGCGGGGAGCTGTTTTTT	CASSILGGGELFF
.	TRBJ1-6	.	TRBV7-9	TGTGCCAGCACCTCCGATGGGTCCTATAATTCACCCCTCCACTTT	CASTSDGSYNSPLHF
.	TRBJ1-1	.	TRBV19	TGTGCCAGTAGTATAAGTGTGGGCGGAGACAGAGGCTTTAACACTGAAGCTTTCTTT	CASSISVGGDRGFNTEAFF
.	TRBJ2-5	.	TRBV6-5	TGTGCCAGCTCCCAAGTGAAGGAGACCCAGTACTTC	CASSQVKETQYF
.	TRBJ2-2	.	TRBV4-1	TGCGCCAGGGGCCTTAGGGAGCTGTTTTTT	CARGLRELFF
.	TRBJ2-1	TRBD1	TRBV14	TGTGCCAGCAGCCAAAAGTTCGGGGGACAGGGAATGGGTAATGAGCAGTTCTTC	CASSQKFGGQGMGNEQFF
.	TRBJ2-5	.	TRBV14	TGTGCCAGCAGCCCGGCTAGCGTTGTGGAGACCCAGTACTTC	CASSPASVVETQYF
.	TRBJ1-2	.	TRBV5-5	TGTGCCAGCAGCTCATGGGACTGGGCCTATGGCTACACCTTC	CASSSWDWAYGYTF
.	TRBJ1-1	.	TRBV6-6	TGTGCCAGCAGTTCTCGATCGAACACTGAAGCTTTCTTT	CASSSRSNTEAFF
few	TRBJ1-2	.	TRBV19	TGTGCCAGTAGTAACAGGGACTATGGCTACACCTTC	CASSNRDYGYTF
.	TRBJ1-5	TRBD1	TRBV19	TGTGCCACCCGGACAGGGACAGGCCGGCCCCAGCATTTT	CATRTGTGRPQHF
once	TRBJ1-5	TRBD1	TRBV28	TGTGCCAGCACCACAAAAACAGGGGGCGGATTTAATCAGCCCCAGCATTTT	CASTTKTGGGFNQPQHF
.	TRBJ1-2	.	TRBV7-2	TGTGCCAGCAGCGTAAACAGGGCTAACTATGGCTACACCTTC	CASSVNRANYGYTF
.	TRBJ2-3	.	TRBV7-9	TGTGCCAGCAGCCTAGGGGAACGGGGGTGGACAGATACGCAGTATTTT	CASSLGERGWTDTQYF
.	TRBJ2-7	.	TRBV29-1	TGCAGCGTTGTTGAGGAACAACCGCCCTACGAGCAGTACTTC	CSVVEEQPPYEQYF
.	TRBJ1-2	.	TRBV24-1	TGTGCCACCAGTGCTTCGGGCTATGGCTACACCTTC	CATSASGYGYTF
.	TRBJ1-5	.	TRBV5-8	TGTGCCAGCAGCTTAGGGGTCTTCGGTAGCAATCAGCCCCAGCATTTT	CASSLGVFGSNQPQHF
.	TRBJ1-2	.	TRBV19	TGTGCCAGTAGCAAACTCTTAAACACCCCCGGGACGTTGGGTGGCTACACCTTC	CASSKLLNTPGTLGGYTF
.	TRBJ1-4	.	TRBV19	TGTGCCAGTAATAGCGCAGGGGCAACTAATGAAAAACTGTTTTTT	CASNSAGATNEKLFF
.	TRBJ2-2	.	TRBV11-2	TGTGCCAGCAGCTTAGATTTAGGCAGCGGACAGAACACCGGGGAGCTGTTTTTT	CASSLDLGSGQNTGELFF
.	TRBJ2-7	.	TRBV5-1	TGCGCCAGCAGCTTGGCCGTATCGAGCTCCTACGAGCAGTACTTC	CASSLAVSSSYEQYF
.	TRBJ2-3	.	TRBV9	TGTGCCAGCAGCGGGGGGACAGATACGCAGTATTTT	CASSGGTDTQYF
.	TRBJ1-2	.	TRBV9	TGTGCCAGCAGCGTAGGGGCAGATTCCAGGGACTATGGCTACACCTTC	CASSVGADSRDYGYTF
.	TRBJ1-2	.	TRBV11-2	TGTGCCAGCAGCTTAGGTACGGGGAGCGTCGGCTACACCTTC	CASSLGTGSVGYTF
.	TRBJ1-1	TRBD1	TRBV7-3	TGTGCCAGCAGTAACACAGGGGGCACTGAAGCTTTCTTT	CASSNTGGTEAFF
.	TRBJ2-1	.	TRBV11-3	TGTGCCAGCAGCCTTGGAGGGATATACAATGAGCAGTTCTTC	CASSLGGIYNEQFF
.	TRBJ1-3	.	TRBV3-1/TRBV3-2	TGTGCCAGCACCCCGGGGGGGATCCGCTCTGGAAACACCATATATTTT	CASTPGGIRSGNTIYF
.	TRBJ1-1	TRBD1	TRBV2	TGTGCCAGCAGAAGACAGGGGGTTGAGCGCTCTGAAGCTTTCTTT	CASRRQGVERSEAFF
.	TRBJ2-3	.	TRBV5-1	TGCGCCAGCAGCTTGGGCCAGGGGAGCACAGATACGCAGTATTTT	CASSLGQGSTDTQYF
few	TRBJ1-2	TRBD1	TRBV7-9	TGTGCCAGCAGCACCGGGACAGGGCCTAGTGGCTACACCTTC	CASSTGTGPSGYTF
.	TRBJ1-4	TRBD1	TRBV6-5	TGTGCCAGCAGTACGACAGGGTATACTGAAAAACTGTTTTTT	CASSTTGYTEKLFF
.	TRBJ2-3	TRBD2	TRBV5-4	TGTGCCAGCAGCTGGGGCCCCGCTAGCGGGGCTAGCACAGATACGCAGTATTTT	CASSWGPASGASTDTQYF
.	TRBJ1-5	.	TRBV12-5	TGTGCTAGTGGTTTGAATCAGCCCCAGCATTTT	CASGLNQPQHF
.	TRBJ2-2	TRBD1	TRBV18	TGTGCCAGCTCACCGACCGGGACAGGGGGCTGGACCGGGGAGCTGTTTTTT	CASSPTGTGGWTGELFF